The rows below give T cell receptor beta chains drawn from one sample of a study of OX40 agonist ivuxolimab in advanced cancers. Profiled with immunoSEQ multiplex PCR; TCRdb holds only in-frame clones, not every one. The sample holds tens of thousands of clones, approximately 79% seen once. Sequenced material: CD4+ or CD8+ T cells sorted from blood, taken in a trial of the OX40 agonist ivuxolimab. These receptor sequences come from an adult with an advanced solid tumor such as melanoma, head and neck, liver or kidney cancer. CDR3s include the opening cysteine and the closing phenylalanine or tryptophan. Fields, in order: clone size, D gene, V gene, J gene, CDR3 DNA, CDR3 protein. D genes are given only for firm matches. Only part of the rows carry a size: once, few, many, or a class if the clone is expanded.

>once|-|TRBV18|TRBJ1-3
TGTGCCAGCTCAGCGACAGATCTCTCTGGAAACACCATATATTTT
CASSATDLSGNTIYF
>-|-|TRBV1|TRBJ2-2
-
CTSSQEWGQGAFGGELFF
>-|TRBD1|TRBV18|TRBJ2-3
TGTGCCAGCTCATTGCAGGGACAGCTTTCTAGCACAGATACGCAGTATTTT
CASSLQGQLSSTDTQYF
>-|TRBD1|TRBV2|TRBJ1-4
TGTGCCAGCAGCCGGGACAGGGCTGAACTGTTTTTT
CASSRDRAELFF
>few|-|TRBV4-1|TRBJ1-1
TGCGCCAGCAGCCAAGAAAGACAACACCACTTT
CASSQERQHHF
>-|TRBD2|TRBV2|TRBJ2-7
TGTGCCAGCAGTGATGCTAGCGGGGGTTTCTACGAGCAGTACTTC
CASSDASGGFYEQYF
>few|-|TRBV30|TRBJ1-2
TGTGCCTGGAAAAGGGGCCTCCAGGGGATGTCTGGCTACACCTTC
CAWKRGLQGMSGYTF
>-|-|TRBV6-5|TRBJ2-1
TGTGCCAGCACCACGGGCCTTCCGTACAATGAGCAGTTCTTC
CASTTGLPYNEQFF
>-|-|TRBV18|TRBJ1-2
TGTGCCAGCTCAGAGCAACAGGGCAATGATGGCTACACCTTC
CASSEQQGNDGYTF
>-|-|TRBV14|TRBJ1-1
TGTGCCAGCAGCCGTGGATGGGGCACTGAAGCTTTCTTT
CASSRGWGTEAFF
>-|TRBD2|TRBV9|TRBJ2-3
TGTGCCAGCAGCTTCCAGACTAGCGGGGGGGCCATAGATACGCAGTATTTT
CASSFQTSGGAIDTQYF
>-|TRBD2|TRBV10-3|TRBJ2-1
TGTGCCATCAGTGGACTAGCGGGGTTCGAGCAGTTCTTC
CAISGLAGFEQFF
>few|-|TRBV30|TRBJ1-1
TGTGCCTGGATCCGGGTAGCTGAAGCTTTCTTT
CAWIRVAEAFF
>few|-|TRBV7-9|TRBJ1-6
TGTGCCAGCAGCTCCGGACTGGGGGAATGGTCACCCCTCCACTTT
CASSSGLGEWSPLHF
>-|TRBD2|TRBV19|TRBJ2-1
TGTGCCAGTAGTATAGACCGTGTGCACGGCGGGGGGGCCATAAATGAGCAGTTCTTC
CASSIDRVHGGGAINEQFF
>-|-|TRBV7-8|TRBJ2-7
TGTGCCAGCAGCTTAGAGACGGGCAGAACCTACGAGCAGTACTTC
CASSLETGRTYEQYF
>-|-|TRBV10-3|TRBJ1-2
TGTGCCATCAGTGAGTCGGGCAGCTTCTATGGCTACACCTTC
CAISESGSFYGYTF
>few|-|TRBV7-2|TRBJ1-5
TGTGCCAGCAGCTTAGATAGGTGGAATCAGCCCCAGCATTTT
CASSLDRWNQPQHF
>-|TRBD2|TRBV10-3|TRBJ2-3
TGTGCCATCAGCCCTCAGAGCGGGGTCTTAGATACGCAGTATTTT
CAISPQSGVLDTQYF
>-|TRBD1|TRBV27|TRBJ1-2
TGTGCCAGCAGTTTCTACGACAGGGGGGGACTCTATGGCTACACCTTC
CASSFYDRGGLYGYTF
>once|TRBD1|TRBV6-6|TRBJ1-6
TGTGCCAGCAGTTACTCGTGGGACAGTGGGTCACCCCTCCACTTT
CASSYSWDSGSPLHF
>-|-|TRBV6-6|TRBJ2-7
TGTGCCAGCATGTGGGCAGGGGAAAACGAGCAGTACTTC
CASMWAGENEQYF
>-|-|TRBV5-1|TRBJ2-1
TGCGCCAGCAGCTTGGGAGCGACTAGTAAAACCCTCGAGCAGTTCTTC
CASSLGATSKTLEQFF
>-|TRBD1|TRBV23-1|TRBJ1-5
TGCGCCAGCAGTCAAAGGGACAGGGGCGCACGGCAGCCCCAGCATTTT
CASSQRDRGARQPQHF
>-|TRBD2|TRBV30|TRBJ2-1
TGTGCCTGGAGTGTTTTTGGCGGCGGGGGACCATACAATGAGCAGTTCTTC
CAWSVFGGGGPYNEQFF
>-|-|TRBV19|TRBJ2-7
TGTGCCAGTTCCCGACAGGTCCTGTCCTCTCGGGAGCAGTACTTC
CASSRQVLSSREQYF
>few|-|TRBV6-5|TRBJ1-3
TGTGCCAGCAGTTACTCTGGGGGAAACACCATATATTTT
CASSYSGGNTIYF
>-|TRBD1|TRBV29-1|TRBJ1-1
TGCAGCGCCGGAGGACAGGGGGGAGACACTGAAGCTTTCTTT
CSAGGQGGDTEAFF
>-|TRBD1|TRBV19|TRBJ2-7
TGTGCCAGTAGTGGACAGGGGGCAGGCTACGAGCAGTACTTC
CASSGQGAGYEQYF
>few|-|TRBV4-2|TRBJ2-2
TGTGCCAGCAGTCTAGCGTTGAACACCGGGGAGCTGTTTTTT
CASSLALNTGELFF
>-|TRBD1|TRBV7-2|TRBJ2-7
TGTGCCAGCAGCCTACGACAGGGCGGGCACGAGCAGTACTTC
CASSLRQGGHEQYF